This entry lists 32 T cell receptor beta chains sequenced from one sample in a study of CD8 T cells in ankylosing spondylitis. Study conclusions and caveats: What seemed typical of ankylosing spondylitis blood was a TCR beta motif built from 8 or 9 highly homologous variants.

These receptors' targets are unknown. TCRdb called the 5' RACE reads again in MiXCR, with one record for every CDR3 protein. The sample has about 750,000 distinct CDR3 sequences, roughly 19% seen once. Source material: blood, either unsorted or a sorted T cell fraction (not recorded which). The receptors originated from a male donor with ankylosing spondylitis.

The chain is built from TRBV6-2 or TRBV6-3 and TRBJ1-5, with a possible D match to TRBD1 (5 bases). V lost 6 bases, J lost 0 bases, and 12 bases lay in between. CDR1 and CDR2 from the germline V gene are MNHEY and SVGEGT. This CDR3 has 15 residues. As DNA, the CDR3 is TGTGCCAGCAGCCGGACATCAACTAGCAATCAGCCCCAGCATTTT. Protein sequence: CASSRTSTSNQPQHF.

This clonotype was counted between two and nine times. CDR3 in DNA: TGTGCCAGCAGTCCGGGGGGGCGCCCAGATACGCAGTATTTT. Translation: CASSPGGRPDTQYF. The V gene is TRBV12-3 or TRBV12-4, the J gene TRBJ2-3, with 8 bases lining up with TRBD2. Losses at the gene ends were 5 bases for V and 4 bases for J; bases not matched to a gene: 5. This CDR3 region has 14 residues.

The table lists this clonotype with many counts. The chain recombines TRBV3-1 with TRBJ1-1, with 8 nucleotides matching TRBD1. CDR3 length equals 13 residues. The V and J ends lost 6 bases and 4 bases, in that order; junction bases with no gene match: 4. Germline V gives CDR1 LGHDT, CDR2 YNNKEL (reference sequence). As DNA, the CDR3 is TGTGCCAGCAGGGACAGGGTAGGCACTGAAGCTTTCTTT. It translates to CASRDRVGTEAFF.

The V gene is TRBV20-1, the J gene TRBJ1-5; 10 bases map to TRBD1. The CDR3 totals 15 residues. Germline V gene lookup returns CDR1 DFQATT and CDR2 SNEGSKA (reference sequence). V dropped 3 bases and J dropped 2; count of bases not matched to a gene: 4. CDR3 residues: CSARTGGGRNQPQHF. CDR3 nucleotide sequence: TGCAGTGCTAGGACAGGGGGCGGGCGCAATCAGCCCCAGCATTTT.

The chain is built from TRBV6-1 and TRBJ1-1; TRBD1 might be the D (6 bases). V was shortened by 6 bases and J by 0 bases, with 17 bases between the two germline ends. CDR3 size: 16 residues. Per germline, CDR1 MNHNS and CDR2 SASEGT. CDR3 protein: CASRQGRARMNTEAFF. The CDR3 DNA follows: TGTGCCAGCAGACAGGGCAGGGCGAGGATGAACACTGAAGCTTTCTTT.

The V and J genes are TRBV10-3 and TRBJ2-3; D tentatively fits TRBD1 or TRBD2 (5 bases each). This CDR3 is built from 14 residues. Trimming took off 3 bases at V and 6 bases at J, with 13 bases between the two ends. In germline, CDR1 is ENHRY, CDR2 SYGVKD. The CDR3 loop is CAISDLGVGDTQYF. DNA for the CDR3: TGTGCCATCAGTGATCTGGGGGTCGGGGATACGCAGTATTTT.

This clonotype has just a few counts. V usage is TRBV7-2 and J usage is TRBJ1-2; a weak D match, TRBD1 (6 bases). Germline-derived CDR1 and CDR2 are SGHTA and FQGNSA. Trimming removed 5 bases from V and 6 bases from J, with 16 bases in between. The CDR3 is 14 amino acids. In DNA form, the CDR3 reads TGTGCCAGCAGCCCCGATCGGAGGGGGAATGGCTACACCTTC. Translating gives CASSPDRRGNGYTF.

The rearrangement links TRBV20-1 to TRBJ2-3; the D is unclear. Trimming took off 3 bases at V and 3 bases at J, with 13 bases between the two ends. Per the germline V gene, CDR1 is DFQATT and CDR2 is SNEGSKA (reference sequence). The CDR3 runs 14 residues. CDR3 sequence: CSARRYVETDTQYF. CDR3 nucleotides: TGCAGTGCTAGGCGGTATGTCGAAACAGATACGCAGTATTTT.

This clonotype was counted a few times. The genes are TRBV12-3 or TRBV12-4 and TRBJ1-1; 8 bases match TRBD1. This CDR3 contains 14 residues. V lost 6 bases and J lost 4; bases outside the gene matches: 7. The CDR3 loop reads CASRTTGVGTEAFF. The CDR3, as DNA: TGTGCCAGCAGGACGACAGGGGTGGGCACTGAAGCTTTCTTT.

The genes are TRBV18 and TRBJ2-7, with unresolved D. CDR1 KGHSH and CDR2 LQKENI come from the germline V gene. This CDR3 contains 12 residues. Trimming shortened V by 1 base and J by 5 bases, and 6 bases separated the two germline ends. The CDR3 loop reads CASSPQGDEQYF. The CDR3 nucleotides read TGTGCCAGCTCACCACAGGGTGACGAGCAGTACTTC.

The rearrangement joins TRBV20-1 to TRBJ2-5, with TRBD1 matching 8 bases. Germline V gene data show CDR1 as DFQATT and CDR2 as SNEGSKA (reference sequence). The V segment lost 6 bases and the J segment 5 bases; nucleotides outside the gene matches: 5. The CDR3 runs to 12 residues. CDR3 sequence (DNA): TGCAGTGCGGATCAGGGGGCCGAGACCCAGTACTTC. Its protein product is CSADQGAETQYF.

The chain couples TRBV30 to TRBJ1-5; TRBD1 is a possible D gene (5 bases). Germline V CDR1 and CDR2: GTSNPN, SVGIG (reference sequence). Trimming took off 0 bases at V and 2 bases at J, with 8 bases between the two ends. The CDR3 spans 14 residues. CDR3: CAWSVGEGNQPQHF. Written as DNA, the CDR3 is TGTGCCTGGAGTGTAGGGGAGGGCAATCAGCCCCAGCATTTT.

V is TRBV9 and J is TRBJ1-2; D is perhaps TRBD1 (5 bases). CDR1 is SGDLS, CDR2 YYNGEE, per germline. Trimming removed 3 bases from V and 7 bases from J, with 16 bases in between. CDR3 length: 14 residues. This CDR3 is CASSGGGQGGGYTF. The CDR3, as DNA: TGTGCCAGCAGCGGAGGAGGGCAGGGAGGTGGCTACACCTTC. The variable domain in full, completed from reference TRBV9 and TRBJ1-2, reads DSGVTQTPKHLITATGQRVTLRCSPRSGDLSVYWYQQSLDQGLQFLIQYYNGEERAKGNILERFSAQQFPDLHSELNLSSLELGDSALYFCASSGGGQGGGYTFGSGTRLTVV.

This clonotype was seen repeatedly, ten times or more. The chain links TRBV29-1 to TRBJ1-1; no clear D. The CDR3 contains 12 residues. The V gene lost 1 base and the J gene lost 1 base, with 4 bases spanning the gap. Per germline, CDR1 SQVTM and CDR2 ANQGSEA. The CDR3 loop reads CSVEGGNTEAFF. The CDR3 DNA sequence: TGCAGCGTTGAAGGGGGGAACACTGAAGCTTTCTTT.

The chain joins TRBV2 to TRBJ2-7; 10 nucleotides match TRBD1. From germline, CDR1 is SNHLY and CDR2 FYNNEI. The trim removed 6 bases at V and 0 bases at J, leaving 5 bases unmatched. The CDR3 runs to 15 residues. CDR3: CASSLTGGASYEQYF. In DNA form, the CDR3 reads TGTGCCAGCAGCCTGACAGGGGGCGCCTCCTACGAGCAGTACTTC. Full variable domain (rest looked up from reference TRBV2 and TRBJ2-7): EPEVTQTPSHQVTQMGQEVILRCVPISNHLYFYWYRQILGQKVEFLVSFYNNEISEKSEIFDDQFSVERPDGSNFTLKIRSTKLEDSAMYFCASSLTGGASYEQYFGPGTRLTVT.

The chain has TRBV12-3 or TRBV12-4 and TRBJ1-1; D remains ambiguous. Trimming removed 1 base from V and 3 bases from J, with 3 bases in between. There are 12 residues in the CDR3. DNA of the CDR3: TGTGCCAGCAGTTTAGAGTACACTGAAGCTTTCTTT. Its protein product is CASSLEYTEAFF.

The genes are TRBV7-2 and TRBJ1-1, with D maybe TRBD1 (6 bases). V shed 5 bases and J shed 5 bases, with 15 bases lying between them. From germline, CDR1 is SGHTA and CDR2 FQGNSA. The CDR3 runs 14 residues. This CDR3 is CASSVEQGWTEAFF. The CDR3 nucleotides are TGTGCCAGCAGCGTAGAACAGGGCTGGACTGAAGCTTTCTTT.

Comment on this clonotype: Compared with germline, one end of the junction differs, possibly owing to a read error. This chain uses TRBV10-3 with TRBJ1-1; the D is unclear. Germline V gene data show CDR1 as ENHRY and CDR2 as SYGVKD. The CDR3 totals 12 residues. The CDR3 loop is CAISGLNTEALF. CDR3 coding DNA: TGTGCCATCAGCGGGTTGAACACTGAAGCTCTCTTT.

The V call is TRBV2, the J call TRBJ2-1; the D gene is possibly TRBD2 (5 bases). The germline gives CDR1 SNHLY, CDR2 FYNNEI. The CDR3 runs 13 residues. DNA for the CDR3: TGTGGAGCCGGGGAAAAGGCCTACAATGAGCAGTTCTTC. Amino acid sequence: CGAGEKAYNEQFF.

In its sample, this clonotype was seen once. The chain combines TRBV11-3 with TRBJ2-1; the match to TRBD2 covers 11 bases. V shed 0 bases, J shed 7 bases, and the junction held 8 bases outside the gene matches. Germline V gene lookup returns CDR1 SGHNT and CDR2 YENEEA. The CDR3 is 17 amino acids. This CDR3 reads CASSLETSGAQGNEQFF. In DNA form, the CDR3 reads TGTGCCAGCAGCTTAGAGACTAGCGGGGCCCAGGGGAATGAGCAGTTCTTC.

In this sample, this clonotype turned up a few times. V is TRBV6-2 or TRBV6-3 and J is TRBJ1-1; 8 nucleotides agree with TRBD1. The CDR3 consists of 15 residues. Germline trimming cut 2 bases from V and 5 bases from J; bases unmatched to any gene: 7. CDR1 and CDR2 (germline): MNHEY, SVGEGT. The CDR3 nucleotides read TGTGCCAGCAGTTACGGACAGGGACCAATAACTGAAGCTTTCTTT. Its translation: CASSYGQGPITEAFF.

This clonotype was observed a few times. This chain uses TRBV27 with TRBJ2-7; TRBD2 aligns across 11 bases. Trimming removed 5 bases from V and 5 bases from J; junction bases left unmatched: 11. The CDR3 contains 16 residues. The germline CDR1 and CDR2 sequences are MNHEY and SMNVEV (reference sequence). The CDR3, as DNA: TGTGCCAGCAGTAAACCTAAAACTAGCGGGGGCAACGAGCAGTACTTC. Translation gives CASSKPKTSGGNEQYF.

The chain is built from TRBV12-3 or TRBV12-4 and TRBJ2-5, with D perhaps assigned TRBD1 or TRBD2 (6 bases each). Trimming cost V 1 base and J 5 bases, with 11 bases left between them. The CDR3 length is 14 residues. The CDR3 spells CASSLGWRGETQYF. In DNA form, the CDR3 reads TGTGCCAGCAGTTTAGGGTGGAGGGGGGAGACCCAGTACTTC.

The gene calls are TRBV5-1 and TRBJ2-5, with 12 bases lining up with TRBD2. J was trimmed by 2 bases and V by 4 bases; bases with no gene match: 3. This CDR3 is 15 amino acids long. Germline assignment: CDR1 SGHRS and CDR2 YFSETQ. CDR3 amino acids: CASSNGLAGQETQYF. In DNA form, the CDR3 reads TGCGCCAGCAGCAACGGACTAGCGGGACAAGAGACCCAGTACTTC.

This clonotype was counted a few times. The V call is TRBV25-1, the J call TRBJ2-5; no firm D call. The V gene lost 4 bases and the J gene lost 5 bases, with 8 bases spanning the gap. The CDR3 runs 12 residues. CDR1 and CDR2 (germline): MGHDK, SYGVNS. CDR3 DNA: TGTGCCAGCAGTGCTGGGCGTGAGACCCAGTACTTC. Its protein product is CASSAGRETQYF.

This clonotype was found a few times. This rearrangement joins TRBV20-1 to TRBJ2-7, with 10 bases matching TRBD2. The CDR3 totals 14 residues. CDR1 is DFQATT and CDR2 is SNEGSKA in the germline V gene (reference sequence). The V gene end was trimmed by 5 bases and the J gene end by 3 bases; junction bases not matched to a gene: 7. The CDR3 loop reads CSAVGLASYYEQYF. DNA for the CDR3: TGCAGTGCTGTGGGACTAGCGTCCTACTACGAGCAGTACTTC.

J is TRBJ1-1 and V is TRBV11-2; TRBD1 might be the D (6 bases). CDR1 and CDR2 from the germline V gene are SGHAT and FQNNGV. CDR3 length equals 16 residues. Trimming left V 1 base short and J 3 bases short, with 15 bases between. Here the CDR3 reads CASSLVGRGAYTEAFF. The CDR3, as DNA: TGTGCCAGCAGCTTAGTGGGGCGGGGGGCTTACACTGAAGCTTTCTTT.

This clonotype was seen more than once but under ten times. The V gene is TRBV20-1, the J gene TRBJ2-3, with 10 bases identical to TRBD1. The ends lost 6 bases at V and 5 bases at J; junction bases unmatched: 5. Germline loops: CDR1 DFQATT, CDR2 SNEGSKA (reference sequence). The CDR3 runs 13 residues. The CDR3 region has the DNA TGCAGTGCGACCGGGACAGGGGTAGATACGCAGTATTTT. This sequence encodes CSATGTGVDTQYF.

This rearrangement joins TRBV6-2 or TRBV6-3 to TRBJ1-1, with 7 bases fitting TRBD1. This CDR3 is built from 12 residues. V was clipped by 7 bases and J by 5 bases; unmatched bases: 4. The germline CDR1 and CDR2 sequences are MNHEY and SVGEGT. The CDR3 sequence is CASNRGGTEAFF. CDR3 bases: TGTGCCAGCAACAGGGGAGGAACTGAAGCTTTCTTT.

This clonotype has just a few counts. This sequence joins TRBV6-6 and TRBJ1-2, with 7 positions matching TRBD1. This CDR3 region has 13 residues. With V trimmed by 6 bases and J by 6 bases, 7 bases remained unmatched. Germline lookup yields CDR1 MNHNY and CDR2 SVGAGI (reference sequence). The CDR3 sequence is CASRLTDRNGYTF. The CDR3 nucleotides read TGTGCCAGCAGACTAACGGACAGGAATGGCTACACCTTC.

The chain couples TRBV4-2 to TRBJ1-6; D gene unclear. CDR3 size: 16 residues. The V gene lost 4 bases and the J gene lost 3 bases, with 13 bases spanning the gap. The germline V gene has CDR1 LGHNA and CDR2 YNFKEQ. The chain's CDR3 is CASSPPDAFYNSPLHF. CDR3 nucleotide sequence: TGTGCCAGCAGCCCCCCGGACGCGTTCTATAATTCACCCCTCCACTTT.

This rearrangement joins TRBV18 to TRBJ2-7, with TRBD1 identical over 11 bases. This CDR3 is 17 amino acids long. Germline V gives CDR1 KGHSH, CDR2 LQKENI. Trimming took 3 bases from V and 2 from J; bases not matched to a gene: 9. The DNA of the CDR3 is TGTGCCAGCTCACCTAACCGGGACAGGGGGAATCCCTACGAGCAGTACTTC. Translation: CASSPNRDRGNPYEQYF.